This T cell receptor (beta chain) came from a study of beta chain features in type 1 diabetes (dated by TCRdb to about 2018). Study-wide context: Mean age, gender distribution, total cell number and subset yield were not different between patients and healthy donors. Naive and central memory subsets were obtained from all 30 or so donors, but regulatory and stem cell-like memory subsets were isolated from only 8 patients and roughly eight healthy donors. A total of approximately 100 million sorted cells were examined across all samples, and the number of cells per subset was strongly correlated with RNA yield. The study compared TCRB repertoires of sorted circulating CD4+ T cell subsets between recently diagnosed type 1 diabetes patients and matched healthy donors. The investigation overall reported the following: At VDJ recombination sites, patients with type 1 diabetes made fewer insertions and deleted more nucleotides, a pattern implying thymic rearrangement abnormalities. Naive, central memory and regulatory TCRB repertoires appeared to be more similar among patients than among healthy donors. PCR might favor shorter templates, but patient and control samples were amplified and corrected together, so any skew would affect both groups equally. A moderate but significant shortening of TCRB CDR3 length was observed in type 1 diabetes patients in all four CD4+ subsets. Because small numbers of individuals were included in the HLA sub-analyses, any influence of HLA type on TCRB rearrangement was left unresolved. Because cDNA was sequenced instead of genomic DNA, activated cells with high expression could be over-represented, although the groups did not differ in activation or CD3 levels.

In its sample, this clone was seen a few times. Its cognate antigen has yet to be identified. Within one base of it there is no much larger clone, and no base qualities were kept. CDR1 and CDR2, per the germline V gene (reference sequence), are MNHEY and SMNVEV. Clipping removes 4 bases from V and 5 bases from J, with 9 as the unmatched junction base count. The cysteine opens and the phenylalanine closes a CDR3 of 17 amino acids. The only DNA kept is the CDR3, 51 bases in frame from the first base. All of the isolated RNA was reverse transcribed with the High Capacity cDNA Reverse Transcription Kit, so expressed TCRB transcripts were sequenced. Deep immunoSEQ sequencing was performed on naive, central memory and regulatory T cell samples, with an average of roughly 3.3 million total reads per sample. After sorted cells were lysed in RLT buffer, RNA was extracted with DNase-treated RNeasy Micro or Mini kits, with the choice depending on cell number. To prevent cross-contamination, every cell subset was processed on its own, while patient and healthy donor samples were processed together. TCRB sequences were amplified from cDNA with the immunoSEQ multiplex PCR, producing 87-bp fragments spanning the CDR3 region. Amplicons were sequenced on the Illumina HiSeq platform. The original methods were these. PCR bias was corrected computationally using synthetic template baselines, and reads within Hamming distance 2 were collapsed, with unmergeable singletons discarded. By aligning reads against IMGT, V, D and J genes, CDR3 length, and insertions or deletions at six rearrangement sites were assigned. Within each subset, clonotype counts were normalized to sorted cell number, after which true diversity and Gini coefficients were computed with the tcR R package. Repertoire sharing was quantified using the overlap coefficient calculated on TCRB nucleotide sequences. Out-of-frame TCRB sequences from naive cells were analyzed as a proxy for the pre-selection repertoire. The immuneACCESS repertoire file appears here via TCRdb, limited to in-frame rearrangements. These files lack a portion of the clones; in checked studies, under half of the deficit traces to unresolved V genes, and the cause of the others is not known. That table furnishes V, J and clone size, whereas the DNA furnished D and trimming. The sample table contains under 950,000 clones; only one count was recorded for 15% to 20% of them. The ten largest clones add up to 0.023% of the sample.

Each donor gave one peripheral blood draw, averaging about 100 mL, which was collected into heparinised tubes. Using a panel that included CD45RO, CCR7, CD25, CD127, CD95 and CD27, naive, central memory, regulatory and stem cell-like memory CD4+ T cells were sorted on a BD FACSAria II. Purity was above 95% for every sorted population. Right away, PBMCs were isolated by Lymphoprep density gradient centrifugation and were stained directly, with no culture step. So that batch effects would be minimized, each experiment stained and sorted samples in pairs, pairing one healthy donor with one patient. The sequenced sample was naive CD4+ T cells from blood. The sample's cell subset or site label is to be understood as: true naive CD4+ T cells. This TCR derives from a young woman in good health. The rearranged chain carries TRBV27 and TRBJ2-3; TRBD2 agrees with 13 junctional bases. This receptor carries the CDR3 CASSSTSGRALGDTQYF. The DNA sequence is TGTGCCAGCAGTTCCACTAGCGGGAGGGCCTTGGGAGATACGCAGTATTTT.